This T cell receptor (beta chain) was sequenced during a study of cytomegalovirus exposure and HLA in healthy donors. Study-level background: When fewer than 400 donors were genotyped, more than 70% of them were found to fall in the Caucasian-associated ancestry cluster. Study-level points and caveats: In terms of immune exposure information, only CMV serostatus was available. TCR beta chain V- and J-gene trimming was linked, in a later analysis, to a missense variant in DCLRE1C. Later analysis placed DRB1 highest and HLA-C lowest in TCR association rates, which differed by HLA locus.

V was shortened by 3 bases and J by 2 bases, with 12 bases between the two germline ends. Germline CDR1 reads GTSNPN; CDR2 reads SVGIG (reference sequence). This CDR3 is built from 14 residues. As for this clone: Its antigen is currently unknown.

The PCR ran on 60 Vbeta and 13 Jbeta primers. Sequenced by immunoSEQ multiplex PCR; TCRdb stores in-frame clones only, minus some. The sample has over 95,000 clones; 74% are singletons. This TCR derives from a human donor in good health. The chain is built from TRBV30 and TRBJ2-3, with D possibly matching TRBD2 (6 bases). The sample was PBMCs. The DNA of the CDR3 is TGTGCCTGGAGGATGGAGGGATTCACAGATACGCAGTATTTT. Amino acid sequence: CAWRMEGFTDTQYF.